These 2 T cell receptor beta chains share one sample of origin, sequenced in a study of follicular helper T cells after annual influenza vaccination. The time point was: 2015-2016 season, 7 days after influenza vaccination. TCRdb keeps only in-frame clones here, not all; method: immunoSEQ multiplex PCR. The table has about 4,800 clones, more than 80% seen once. The source was CXCR5+ CD38- circulating T follicular helper cells from blood, collected 7 days after influenza vaccination. The subset denotes: circulating Tfh, non-naive CD4+CXCR5+PD-1+ (ICOS+CD38+ or ICOS-CD38-). The origin of the receptors is an adult who received the influenza vaccine.

This chain uses TRBV18 with TRBJ2-1; tentatively, D is TRBD2 (6 bases). Trimming removed 4 bases at V and 5 bases at J, with 9 bases between. CDR3 size: 13 residues. Looked up from germline, CDR1 is KGHSH and CDR2 is LQKENI. CDR3 DNA sequence: TGTGCCAGCTCACAGGGACTGGACAATGAGCAGTTCTTC. It codes for CASSQGLDNEQFF.

The chain links TRBV6-1 to TRBJ2-2; D call uncertain. Germline-derived CDR1 and CDR2 are MNHNS and SASEGT. Trimming removed 7 bases from V and 5 bases from J, with 17 bases in between. This CDR3 contains 15 residues. For the CDR3, the DNA is TGTGCCAGCACCAAGGACGGCTGGTGGACCGGGGAGCTGTTTTTT. Translated: CASTKDGWWTGELFF.